The sequence of this T cell receptor (beta chain) was determined in a study of patients and donors after allogeneic stem cell transplantation. TCRdb recomputed calls from the RT-PCR reads with MiXCR, one row per CDR3 protein. This table holds approximately 150,000 distinct CDR3 sequences, approximately 24% found once. The source material was blood, either unsorted or a sorted T cell fraction (not recorded which). The receptor comes from a human donor who was either an allogeneic HSCT recipient or a stem cell or donor lymphocyte infusion donor (not recorded which). It is not recorded whose cells these are; they may come from a transplant donor.

The CDR3 DNA reads TGCAGCGTTGCGCGGGGGCCCTACAATGAGCAGTTCTTC. This encodes CSVARGPYNEQFF. The rearrangement joins TRBV29-1 to TRBJ2-1, with D maybe TRBD2 (7 bases). The CDR3 totals 13 residues. Trimming took off 4 bases at V and 2 bases at J, with 9 bases between the two ends. Germline CDR1 reads SQVTM; CDR2 reads ANQGSEA.